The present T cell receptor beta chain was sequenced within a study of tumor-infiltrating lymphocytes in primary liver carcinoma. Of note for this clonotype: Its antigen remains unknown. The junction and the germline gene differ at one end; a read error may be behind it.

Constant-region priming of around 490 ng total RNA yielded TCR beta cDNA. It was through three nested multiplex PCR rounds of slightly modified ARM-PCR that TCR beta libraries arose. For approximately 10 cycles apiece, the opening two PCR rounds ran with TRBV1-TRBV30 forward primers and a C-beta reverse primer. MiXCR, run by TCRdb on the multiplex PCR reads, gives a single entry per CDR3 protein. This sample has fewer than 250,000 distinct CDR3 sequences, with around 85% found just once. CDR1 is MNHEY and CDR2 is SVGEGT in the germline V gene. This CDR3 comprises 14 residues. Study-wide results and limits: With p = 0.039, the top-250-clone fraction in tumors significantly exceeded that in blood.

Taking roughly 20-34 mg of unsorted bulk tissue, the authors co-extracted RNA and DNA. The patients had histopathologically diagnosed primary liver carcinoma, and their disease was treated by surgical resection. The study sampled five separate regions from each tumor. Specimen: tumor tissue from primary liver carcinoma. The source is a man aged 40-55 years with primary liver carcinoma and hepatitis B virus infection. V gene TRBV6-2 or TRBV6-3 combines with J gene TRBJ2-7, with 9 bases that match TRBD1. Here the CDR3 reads CASSLWDRDHEQYF. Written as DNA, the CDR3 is TGTGCCAGCAGCCTCTGGGACAGGGACCACGAGCAGTATTTC.